This T cell receptor beta chain is drawn from a study of neurological immune-mediated disorders. This clonotype was detected many times. Every sequencing run returned over 200 million TCR-beta sequences, which were derived from 15-18 subjects. TCRdb independently ran MiXCR on the 5' RACE reads; one entry per CDR3 protein. Seen here are 65,000 to 90,000 distinct CDR3 sequences, roughly 3.1% observed once, and the top ten hold under 6.5%. Unsorted libraries were generated from 2 million PBMCs. These cells had been stored in RNAlater at -80 C. CDR3 length: 17 residues. V was clipped by 4 bases and J by 5 bases; unmatched bases: 15. Germline CDR1 and CDR2: SGHRS and YFSETQ.

V gene TRBV5-1 combines with J gene TRBJ2-5; 9 nucleotides match TRBD2. Sequencing was performed on PBMCs. This TCR came from a woman aged 45 to 65 with multiple sclerosis. The chain's CDR3 is CASSTGALAGTLETQYF. The CDR3 nucleotides are TGCGCCAGCAGCACTGGGGCGCTAGCGGGGACGTTGGAGACCCAGTACTTC.